Sequencing of this T cell receptor (beta chain) was carried out in a study of T cells in Graves' hyperthyroidism and ophthalmopathy. This CDR3 comprises 17 residues. V dropped 2 bases and J dropped 0; count of bases not matched to a gene: 10. Germline assignment: CDR1 DFQATT and CDR2 SNEGSKA (reference sequence). Amplification targeted TCR beta CDR3 regions from RNA transcripts. A first-round RT-PCR of the TCR CDR3 used the HTBI primer set. MiXCR, applied by TCRdb to the multiplex PCR reads, yields one record per CDR3 protein. The sample includes over 200,000 distinct CDR3 sequences, 15% to 20% of them seen just once. This clonotype was recorded at least ten times.

This receptor was obtained from a man aged 35-49 years with Graves' hyperthyroidism. Sequenced input: blood. This chain connects TRBV20-1 to TRBJ2-1, with TRBD1 identical over 7 bases. The CDR3: CSARSDRASSSYNEQFF. The CDR3 coding sequence is TGCAGTGCTAGATCAGACAGGGCCTCGAGCTCCTACAATGAGCAGTTCTTC.